A single sample gave rise to the 15 T cell receptor beta chains below, sequenced in a study of patients and donors after allogeneic stem cell transplantation. In TCRdb, the RT-PCR reads were re-called with MiXCR into one record per CDR3 protein. Of approximately 430,000 distinct CDR3 sequences in the sample, under 20% were seen once. The sequenced sample was blood, either unsorted or a sorted T cell fraction (not recorded which). These TCRs come from a human donor who was either an allogeneic HSCT recipient or a stem cell or donor lymphocyte infusion donor (not recorded which). It is not recorded whose cells these are; they may come from a transplant donor.

This clonotype was seen more than once but under ten times. This sequence joins TRBV18 and TRBJ1-1, with a weak D call TRBD1 (6 bases). CDR1 and CDR2 (germline): KGHSH, LQKENI. Between the trimmed V and J ends, which lost 1 base and 4 bases, there was a span of 16 bases. The CDR3 spans 16 residues. The CDR3 coding sequence is TGTGCCAGCTCACCACTGTCGGGGGGCGGGATCACTGAAGCTTTCTTT. Protein: CASSPLSGGGITEAFF.

This chain joins TRBV7-2 and TRBJ2-1, with 7 bases identical to TRBD1. From germline, CDR1 is SGHTA and CDR2 FQGNSA. With 2 bases clipped from V and 8 bases from J, the junction kept 3 bases outside the gene matches. CDR3 length equals 13 residues. CDR3 in amino acids: CASSLNRGDEQFF. For the CDR3, the DNA is TGTGCCAGCAGCTTAAACAGGGGCGATGAGCAGTTCTTC.

The chain combines TRBV13 with TRBJ1-2, with D unresolved. V lost 3 bases and J 4 bases, leaving 9 bases between the germline ends. Germline V gene lookup returns CDR1 PRHDT and CDR2 FYEKMQ (reference sequence). The CDR3 length is 13 residues. The CDR3 DNA is TGTGCCAGCAGCTTGATGGGCACCTATGGCTACACCTTC. This codes for CASSLMGTYGYTF.

This clonotype was recorded a few times. The chain links TRBV5-1 to TRBJ2-3, with D maybe TRBD2 (6 bases). Germline lookup yields CDR1 SGHRS and CDR2 YFSETQ. V was clipped by 0 bases and J by 6 bases, with 11 bases between them. This CDR3 is 14 amino acids long. CDR3 nucleotide sequence: TGCGCCAGCAGCTTGGCGTTCGGGGGTGATACGCAGTATTTT. It codes for CASSLAFGGDTQYF.

This clonotype was detected many times. The chain recombines TRBV4-3 with TRBJ2-2; 7 nucleotides align to TRBD1. CDR1 and CDR2 from the germline V gene are LGHNA and YSLEER. J lost 6 bases, V lost 5 bases, and 3 bases had no gene match. CDR3 length equals 13 residues. The CDR3 DNA is TGCGCCAGCAGCTTAGGGACAGCCGGGGAGCTGTTTTTT. This codes for CASSLGTAGELFF.

In this sample, this clonotype turned up a few times. This chain uses TRBV20-1 with TRBJ1-5; D ambiguous. This CDR3 spans 14 amino acids. Trimming left V 3 bases short and J 5 bases short, with 14 bases between. Germline lookup yields CDR1 DFQATT and CDR2 SNEGSKA (reference sequence). CDR3 in amino acids: CSASPSSSYQPQHF. DNA for the CDR3: TGCAGTGCTAGTCCGAGTTCATCCTATCAGCCCCAGCATTTT.

This chain joins TRBV14 and TRBJ2-1; 8 bases align to TRBD1. Losses at the gene ends were 0 bases for V and 8 bases for J; bases not matched to a gene: 6. The CDR3 extends over 15 amino acids. Germline CDR1 reads SGHDN; CDR2 reads FVKESK. CDR3 residues: CASSQERTGKYEQFF. For the CDR3, the DNA is TGTGCCAGCAGCCAAGAAAGGACAGGGAAATATGAGCAGTTCTTC.

The chain combines TRBV6-1 with TRBJ1-6, with D tentatively TRBD1 (5 bases). V lost 6 bases and J lost 9, with 15 bases in between. CDR3 length: 14 residues. Germline CDR1 and CDR2: MNHNS and SASEGT. The CDR3 loop is CASSRTKGLSPLHF. CDR3 sequence (DNA): TGTGCCAGCAGCCGTACGAAGGGGCTTTCACCCCTCCACTTT.

This clonotype was seen a few times. The chain combines TRBV19 with TRBJ2-2; perhaps D is TRBD1 or TRBD2 (5 bases each). The CDR3 has 14 residues. Germline CDR1 is LNHDA and CDR2 is SQIVND (reference sequence). V lost 6 bases and J lost 6, with 14 bases in between. This CDR3 reads CASSEGTPSGELFF. The CDR3 DNA sequence: TGTGCCAGTAGCGAGGGGACCCCGTCCGGGGAGCTGTTTTTT.

This clonotype was counted a few times. The gene calls are TRBV6-5 and TRBJ1-1; TRBD1 matches 7 bases. From germline, CDR1 is MNHEY and CDR2 SVGAGI. The CDR3 consists of 15 residues. Trimming removed 3 bases from V and 4 bases from J; junction bases left unmatched: 8. CDR3 DNA sequence: TGTGCCAGCAGTTATACAGGGGTTGGGGGCACTGAAGCTTTCTTT. Translation: CASSYTGVGGTEAFF.

The rearrangement links TRBV20-1 to TRBJ2-5; D could derive from TRBD1 or TRBD2 (6 bases each). Germline V gene lookup returns CDR1 DFQATT and CDR2 SNEGSKA (reference sequence). This CDR3 has 10 amino acids. The V end lost 7 bases, the J end lost 5 bases, and 8 bases lay between the germline ends. CDR3 sequence (DNA): TGCAGTGTGGGGGGCGAGACCCAGTACTTC. It codes for CSVGGETQYF.

This clonotype was counted between two and nine times. This chain connects TRBV4-1 to TRBJ1-5, with 8 nucleotides matching TRBD1. This CDR3 has 16 amino acids. Germline V CDR1 and CDR2: MGHRA, YSYEKL. Trimming took 2 bases from V and 1 from J; bases not matched to a gene: 4. For the CDR3, the DNA is TGCGCCAGCAGCCAAAGGGACAGGCCAAGCAATCAGCCCCAGCATTTT. The encoded protein is CASSQRDRPSNQPQHF.

The J gene is TRBJ2-1, the V gene TRBV12-3 or TRBV12-4; 7 bases fit TRBD1. The CDR3 spans 16 residues. Unmatched junction bases numbered 16, after V lost 4 bases and J lost 10 bases. CDR3 sequence (DNA): TGTGCCAGCAGTTCGGGACAGATGGGGGTCCCCGAGGAGCAGTTCTTC. It translates to CASSSGQMGVPEEQFF.

The sample holds many counts of this clonotype. V usage is TRBV12-3 or TRBV12-4 and J usage is TRBJ1-2, with D possibly TRBD1 on 6 matching bases. The germline V and J ends were trimmed by 6 bases and 6 bases, with 17 bases remaining between them. The length of the CDR3 is 14 residues. In DNA, the CDR3 is TGTGCCAGCAGGTACCACAGGGCCCCCAATGGCTACACCTTC. This codes for CASRYHRAPNGYTF.

This clonotype was seen only a few times. The CDR3 region is CSARDLSGLTYEQYF. The CDR3 DNA reads TGCAGTGCTAGAGATCTCTCTGGACTGACCTACGAGCAGTACTTC. V gene TRBV20-1 combines with J gene TRBJ2-7; tentative D call: TRBD2 (5 bases). The V end was cut by 0 bases, the J end by 2 bases, with 14 bases between. The germline gives CDR1 DFQATT, CDR2 SNEGSKA (reference sequence). CDR3 length equals 15 residues.